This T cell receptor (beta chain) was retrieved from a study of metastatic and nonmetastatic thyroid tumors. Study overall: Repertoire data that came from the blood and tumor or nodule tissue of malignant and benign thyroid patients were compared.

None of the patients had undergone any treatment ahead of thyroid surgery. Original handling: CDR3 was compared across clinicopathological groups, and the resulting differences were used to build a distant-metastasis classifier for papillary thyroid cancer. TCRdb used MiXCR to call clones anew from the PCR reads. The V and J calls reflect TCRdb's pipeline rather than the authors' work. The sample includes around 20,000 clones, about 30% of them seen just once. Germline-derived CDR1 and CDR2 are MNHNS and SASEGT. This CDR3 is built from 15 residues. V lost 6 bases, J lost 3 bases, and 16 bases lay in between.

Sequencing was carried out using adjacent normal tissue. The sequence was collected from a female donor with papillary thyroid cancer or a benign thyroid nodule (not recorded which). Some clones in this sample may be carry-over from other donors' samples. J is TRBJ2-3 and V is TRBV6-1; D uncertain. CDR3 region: CASSSMEGDTDTQYF. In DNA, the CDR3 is TGTGCCAGCAGCTCTATGGAAGGTGATACAGATACGCAGTATTTT.